This T cell receptor (beta chain) appears in the sequencing data of a study of T cells after yellow fever vaccination. Findings and caveats of the study: Abundant clonotypes from the bulk population could get into FACS-sorted repertoires as contaminants. Secondary responses were weaker yet peaked faster, day 5 versus 15. Most primary-vaccination clones reappeared after the booster (about 95% CD4, roughly 90% CD8).

5'RACE template switching produced TCR cDNA carrying a universal primer site and UMIs. TCRdb ran MiXCR on the 5' RACE reads and lists one entry per CDR3 protein. Of around 310,000 distinct CDR3 sequences in the sample, 3.5% to 4.5% were seen once. J lost 7 bases, V lost 6 bases, and 10 bases had no gene match. Germline V gene sequence: CDR1 MNHNS, CDR2 SASEGT. CDR3 size: 14 residues. This clonotype was recorded at least ten times. Antigen specificity is unknown. This TCR was recovered from a young man who received the YFV17D yellow fever vaccine. Source: PBMCs, taken 15 days after the yellow fever booster vaccination. V is TRBV6-1 and J is TRBJ1-2; 8 positions match TRBD1. The CDR3 here is CASRADRGFGGYTF. CDR3 nucleotide sequence: TGTGCCAGCAGGGCTGACAGGGGATTTGGTGGCTACACCTTC.